This entry is about one T cell receptor beta chain. No antigen is known for it. Using RNA template, CDR3s of TCR alpha and beta were amplified with iRepertoire arm-PCR. One entry per CDR3 protein results from TCRdb running MiXCR on the multiplex PCR reads. Of around 130,000 distinct CDR3 sequences listed, 24% are singletons. Germline CDR1 and CDR2: SNHLY and FYNNEI. The CDR3 sequence is 13 residues long. V was trimmed by 6 bases and J by 2 bases, leaving 10 bases between them. These data come from a study of glioma-infiltrating T cells. Study observations and caveats: Above-expected tissue-blood divergence occurred in all gliomas, most in low-grade ones.

This TCR derives from a human donor with low-grade glioma or glioblastoma, undergoing nonglioma brain surgery, or in good health (not recorded which). Sequenced sample: glioma tissue, nonneoplastic brain tissue, or PBMCs (not recorded which). The chain uses TRBV2 and TRBJ1-1; possibly TRBD1 for D (6 bases). CDR3 region: CASRRGENTEAFF. DNA for the CDR3: TGTGCCAGCAGGAGGGGGGAAAACACTGAAGCTTTCTTT.